One and the same sample provided the 32 T cell receptor beta chains below, sequenced in a study of blood T cells in healthy people across ages. The second PCR ran roughly 6 to 11 cycles with a sample-barcoded 5' primer and J-beta primers. TCRdb reanalysed the 5' RACE reads using MiXCR and keeps one entry per CDR3 protein. The sample gives about 800,000 distinct CDR3 sequences, around 50% of which show up once; approximately 18% is in the top ten. What was sequenced was blood. These receptor sequences come from a man of 80 years or more in good health.

The J gene is TRBJ1-6, the V gene TRBV25-1; 7 bases are a match to TRBD1. V gave up 8 bases and J gave up 7 bases; unmatched junction bases: 5. Germline V gives CDR1 MGHDK, CDR2 SYGVNS. The CDR3 runs to 13 residues. CDR3 in DNA: TGTGCCAGCGCGGGACAGCCGAATTCACCCCTCCACTTT. Its protein product is CASAGQPNSPLHF.

The rearrangement links TRBV6-1 to TRBJ2-3; D perhaps matches TRBD2 (5 bases). V was shortened by 2 bases and J by 7 bases, with 13 bases between the two germline ends. The germline V gene has CDR1 MNHNS and CDR2 SASEGT. This CDR3 spans 14 amino acids. The CDR3 DNA reads TGTGCCAGCAGTGAACCTGAGGGCCGGCATACGCAGTATTTT. Its protein is CASSEPEGRHTQYF.

The V gene is TRBV12-3 or TRBV12-4, the J gene TRBJ2-3, with 14 bases fitting TRBD2. The CDR3 has 18 residues. V lost 10 bases to trimming and J lost 0 bases; unmatched junction nucleotides: 12. The CDR3 loop reads CANSILGTSGSSTDTQYF. CDR3 nucleotide sequence: TGTGCCAACAGCATACTAGGGACTAGCGGGAGTAGCACAGATACGCAGTATTTT.

In this sample, this clonotype turned up a few times. The chain links TRBV20-1 to TRBJ2-5; D is perhaps TRBD2 (5 bases). Germline CDR1 reads DFQATT; CDR2 reads SNEGSKA (reference sequence). The CDR3 loop spans 11 amino acids. Trimming took off 6 bases at V and 2 bases at J, with 7 bases between the two ends. The CDR3 loop reads CSAQRQETQYF. CDR3 nucleotide sequence: TGCAGTGCCCAGCGGCAAGAGACCCAGTACTTC.

This clonotype was observed once. The rearrangement uses TRBV15 and TRBJ2-3, with TRBD2 identical over 7 bases. CDR1 is LNHNV, CDR2 YYDKDF, per germline (reference sequence). J lost 4 bases, V lost 5 bases, and 6 bases had no gene match. The CDR3 is made up of 14 amino acids. CDR3 nucleotides: TGTGCCACCAGCCTCCGCGGGAGCCCAGATACGCAGTATTTT. Translating gives CATSLRGSPDTQYF.

This clonotype was observed once. This chain joins TRBV29-1 and TRBJ1-4, with D perhaps matching TRBD1 (6 bases). CDR1 and CDR2 (germline): SQVTM, ANQGSEA. CDR3 length: 13 residues. Deletions cut 7 bases from V and 2 bases from J, with 11 bases between. The CDR3 is CSALRGTNEKLFF. CDR3 DNA: TGCAGCGCCCTCAGGGGTACTAATGAAAAACTGTTTTTT.

This chain links TRBV25-1 with TRBJ1-6; tentative D call: TRBD1 (6 bases). V dropped 4 bases and J dropped 7 bases, with 11 bases sitting between them. The CDR3 has 14 amino acids. Per germline, CDR1 MGHDK and CDR2 SYGVNS. The CDR3 loop reads CASSGTGKNSPLHF. The DNA for the CDR3 is TGTGCCAGCAGTGGCACAGGGAAGAATTCACCCCTCCACTTT.

This clonotype was seen only a few times. The chain couples TRBV15 to TRBJ2-7; 9 bases map to TRBD2. From germline, CDR1 is LNHNV and CDR2 YYDKDF (reference sequence). There are 12 residues in the CDR3. V was pared by 6 bases and J by 7 bases, with 4 bases of the junction left unmatched. The CDR3 region is CATRGLAGEQYF. CDR3 DNA: TGTGCCACCAGGGGACTAGCCGGGGAGCAGTACTTC.

This clonotype was counted between two and nine times. The V and J genes are TRBV12-3 or TRBV12-4 and TRBJ2-1, with D maybe TRBD1 (6 bases). V lost 6 bases and J 2 bases, leaving 14 bases between the germline ends. The CDR3 covers 15 residues. CDR3 residues: CASSMGTNTYNEQFF. The CDR3 DNA follows: TGTGCCAGCAGCATGGGGACAAACACCTACAATGAGCAGTTCTTC.

This clonotype was seen only a few times. J is TRBJ2-1 and V is TRBV5-1, with TRBD2 matching over 9 bases. This CDR3 comprises 14 residues. The V and J ends lost 3 bases and 5 bases, in that order; junction bases with no gene match: 3. The germline gives CDR1 SGHRS, CDR2 YFSETQ. CDR3 nucleotides: TGCGCCAGCAGCTCTGCGGGAGGGGACAATGAGCAGTTCTTC. Translated, it gives CASSSAGGDNEQFF.

The genes are TRBV25-1 and TRBJ1-2; 7 bases are shared with TRBD1. The germline gives CDR1 MGHDK, CDR2 SYGVNS. The CDR3 covers 19 residues. Trimming cost V 8 bases and J 7 bases; bases outside gene matches: 28. CDR3 protein: CASGSTIDRELLESGGYTF. The CDR3 DNA sequence: TGTGCCAGCGGAAGTACTATAGACAGGGAACTATTGGAGTCGGGTGGCTACACCTTC.

In its sample, this clonotype was seen a few times. The CDR3 loop reads CASSQVQPRGAKNIQYF. DNA of the CDR3: TGTGCCAGCAGCCAGGTGCAACCCCGGGGGGCCAAAAACATTCAGTACTTC. This rearrangement joins TRBV4-2 to TRBJ2-4, with D tentatively TRBD2 (6 bases). Deletions cut 3 bases from V and 1 base from J, with 16 bases between. Germline-derived CDR1 and CDR2 are LGHNA and YNFKEQ. This CDR3 is 17 amino acids long.

The chain recombines TRBV28 with TRBJ2-1; 7 bases line up with TRBD1. The V gene end was trimmed by 3 bases and the J gene end by 7 bases; junction bases not matched to a gene: 6. The CDR3 sequence is 14 residues long. Germline assignment: CDR1 MDHEN and CDR2 SYDVKM. CDR3 region: CASSFQGESNEQFF. CDR3 bases: TGTGCCAGCAGTTTCCAGGGGGAGAGTAATGAGCAGTTCTTC.

This clonotype appeared a few times. CDR3 in DNA: TGTGCCAGCAGCGACGCAGCTTACGAGCAGTACTTC. It codes for CASSDAAYEQYF. This chain connects TRBV6-2 or TRBV6-3 to TRBJ2-4; D gene uncertain. Matching the DNA end better, TRBJ2-7 makes the J call doubtful. Germline CDR1 reads MNHEY; CDR2 reads SVGEGT. The CDR3 runs to 12 residues.

Notes on this clonotype: A much larger clone sits a single nucleotide away, making a read error possible. The gene calls are TRBV2 and TRBJ2-5; D call uncertain. The germline V gene encodes CDR1 SNHLY and CDR2 FYNNEI. V lost 2 bases, J lost 2 bases, and 6 bases lay in between. The CDR3 runs 13 residues. CDR3 sequence: CASSESRQETQYF. The CDR3, as DNA: TGTGCCAGCAGTGAAAGTCGGCAAGAGACCCAGTACTTC. The variable domain in full, completed from reference TRBV2 and TRBJ2-5, reads EPEVTQTPSHQVTQMGQEVILRCVPISNHLYFYWYRQILGQKVEFLVSFYNNEISEKSEIFDDQFSVERPDGSNFTLKIRSTKLEDSAMYFCASSESRQETQYFGPGTRLLVL.

V usage is TRBV7-3 and J usage is TRBJ2-1; 7 nucleotides match TRBD2. With 1 base clipped from V and 7 bases from J, the junction kept 7 bases outside the gene matches. The CDR3 sequence is 15 residues long. The germline V gene encodes CDR1 SGHTA and CDR2 FQGTGA. In nucleotides, the CDR3 is TGTGCCAGCAGCTTAAGTGGGACTAATAATAATGAGCAGTTCTTC. As protein: CASSLSGTNNNEQFF.

V and J are TRBV20-1 and TRBJ1-4, with TRBD1 identical over 9 bases. The CDR3 runs 16 residues. Per germline, CDR1 DFQATT and CDR2 SNEGSKA (reference sequence). J lost 6 bases, V lost 0 bases, and 8 bases had no gene match. CDR3 residues: CSARDILGQGDEKLFF. The CDR3 DNA sequence: TGCAGTGCTAGAGATATTTTGGGACAGGGAGATGAAAAACTGTTTTTT.

The J gene is TRBJ2-4, the V gene TRBV7-9; no reliable D call. The DNA end is more similar to TRBJ2-7, so the J call may be wrong. This CDR3 comprises 16 residues. Germline CDR1 and CDR2: SEHNR and FQNEAQ (reference sequence). The CDR3 sequence: CASSFASHRNDYEQYF. CDR3 coding DNA: TGTGCCAGCAGCTTCGCAAGCCACCGGAACGATTACGAGCAGTACTTC.

The chain uses TRBV28 and TRBJ1-2, with 8 bases fitting TRBD1. Per germline, CDR1 MDHEN and CDR2 SYDVKM. This CDR3 spans 16 amino acids. The V segment lost 6 bases and the J segment 3 bases; nucleotides outside the gene matches: 12. The chain's CDR3 is CASSTIGTGEYYGYTF. The DNA of the CDR3 is TGTGCCAGCAGCACTATAGGGACAGGAGAGTACTATGGCTACACCTTC.

CDR3 nucleotides: TGCAGTGTAAGGACTAGCGGAAACAATGAGCAGTTCTTC. It is translated as CSVRTSGNNEQFF. This sequence joins TRBV20-1 and TRBJ2-1; 10 bases fit TRBD2. With V trimmed by 7 bases and J by 5 bases, 5 bases remained unmatched. Germline CDR1 is DFQATT and CDR2 is SNEGSKA (reference sequence). The CDR3 is 13 amino acids.

The chain employs TRBV21-1 and TRBJ2-5; no DNA check was done on the table's D call, TRBD1. Gene TRBJ2-4 matches the end of the DNA better, so the J call may be wrong. TRBV21-1 corresponds to a pseudogene. CDR3 length equals 16 residues. The CDR3 loop reads CARPTLQGCPKNIQYF. The DNA of the CDR3 is TGTGCCAGACCAACTCTCCAGGGATGCCCCAAAAACATTCAGTACTTC.

A single count supports this clonotype. The rearrangement links TRBV19 to TRBJ2-3; 13 bases agree with TRBD2. Trimming took 7 bases from V and 4 from J; bases not matched to a gene: 5. Looked up from germline, CDR1 is LNHDA and CDR2 is SQIVND (reference sequence). This CDR3 has 15 residues. The CDR3 region has the DNA TGTGCCAGTACCCCGGGACTAGCGGGACCAGATACGCAGTATTTT. It yields the protein CASTPGLAGPDTQYF.

DNA of the CDR3: TGCAGCGTCGTCCGGGACAGGGACCGCGAGCAGTACTTC. Translating gives CSVVRDRDREQYF. This chain links TRBV29-1 with TRBJ2-7; 9 nucleotides agree with TRBD1. V lost 6 bases to trimming and J lost 6 bases; unmatched junction nucleotides: 9. CDR1 is SQVTM, CDR2 ANQGSEA, per germline. This CDR3 has 13 residues.

The chain combines TRBV20-1 with TRBJ2-1; 9 bases line up with TRBD1. CDR1 and CDR2 from the germline V gene are DFQATT and SNEGSKA (reference sequence). The junction had 10 bases not matched to a gene; V was cut back by 3 bases and J by 1 base. This CDR3 region has 17 residues. CDR3 nucleotides: TGCAGTGCTAGCCGGGACAGGGAAGTGTGGTCCTACAATGAGCAGTTCTTC. Protein: CSASRDREVWSYNEQFF.

The V and J genes are TRBV6-5 and TRBJ1-1; 7 bases align to TRBD1. Per the germline V gene, CDR1 is MNHEY and CDR2 is SVGAGI. The CDR3 has 13 amino acids. V shed 9 bases, J shed 4 bases, and the junction held 8 bases outside the gene matches. Here the CDR3 DNA reads TGTGCCAGTCAAGCAGGGGGTGTCACTGAAGCTTTCTTT. Amino acid sequence: CASQAGGVTEAFF.

The chain carries TRBV20-1 and TRBJ2-5; D perhaps matches TRBD2 (6 bases). The CDR3 sequence is 15 residues long. The V gene's germline CDR1 is DFQATT and CDR2 SNEGSKA (reference sequence). The V gene lost 3 bases and the J gene lost 1 base, with 15 bases spanning the gap. DNA for the CDR3: TGCAGTGCTAGCGACCCAAGGACTACCCAAGAGACCCAGTACTTC. The encoded protein is CSASDPRTTQETQYF.

Turning to this clonotype: This may come from a read error, since a much larger clone is one base off. The genes are TRBV13 and TRBJ2-5; TRBD1 is a possible D gene (6 bases). The CDR3 contains 14 residues. V lost 3 bases, J lost 11 bases, and 19 bases lay in between. Germline CDR1 PRHDT, CDR2 FYEKMQ (reference sequence). The chain's CDR3 is CASSFKRGDGQQYF. The CDR3, as DNA: TGTGCCAGCAGCTTCAAGCGTGGGGACGGACAGCAGTACTTC.

This chain connects TRBV29-1 to TRBJ2-1, with 9 bases aligning to TRBD2. Germline V CDR1 and CDR2: SQVTM, ANQGSEA. The junction had 9 bases not matched to a gene; V was cut back by 4 bases and J by 2 bases. The CDR3 loop spans 16 amino acids. CDR3: CSVVIGASGTYNEQFF. In DNA form, the CDR3 reads TGCAGCGTTGTAATAGGGGCTAGCGGGACCTACAATGAGCAGTTCTTC.

A few counts support this clonotype. This rearrangement joins TRBV20-1 to TRBJ2-5; a possible D gene is TRBD2 (6 bases). The CDR3 is 15 amino acids. Germline lookup yields CDR1 DFQATT and CDR2 SNEGSKA (reference sequence). The V end was cut by 0 bases, the J end by 2 bases, with 13 bases between. As DNA, the CDR3 is TGCAGTGCTAGAGATGTGCGGGACTTTCAAGAGACCCAGTACTTC. As protein: CSARDVRDFQETQYF.

The chain links TRBV20-1 to TRBJ2-1; TRBD1 agrees at 12 bases. Germline CDR1 is DFQATT and CDR2 is SNEGSKA (reference sequence). Trimming at V came to 1 base and at J to 3 bases, leaving 13 bases not matched to a gene. This CDR3 has 19 amino acids. The CDR3 bases are TGCAGTGCTAGAGCTAAGGGACAGGGGGCGATCTATGGCTACAATGAGCAGTTCTTC. Protein: CSARAKGQGAIYGYNEQFF.

DNA of the CDR3: TGCGCCAGCAGCCAAGTCAAAAACAATGAGCAGTTCTTC. It encodes CASSQVKNNEQFF. The chain couples TRBV4-1 to TRBJ2-1; D remains ambiguous. This CDR3 region has 13 residues. Trimming pared 1 base from V and 5 bases from J, leaving 6 bases between. The germline CDR1 and CDR2 sequences are MGHRA and YSYEKL.

The chain carries TRBV11-1 and TRBJ2-1; TRBD2 matches 14 bases. The CDR3 is made up of 16 amino acids. The germline V gene has CDR1 SGHAT and CDR2 FQDESV (reference sequence). With V trimmed by 5 bases and J by 9 bases, 9 bases remained unmatched. Here the CDR3 DNA reads TGTGCCAGCAGCCATGGGACTAGCGGGAGAATGGGTGAGCAGTTCTTC. Amino acids: CASSHGTSGRMGEQFF. Supplemented by reference TRBV11-1 and TRBJ2-1, the full variable domain reads EAEVAQSPRYKITEKSQAVAFWCDPISGHATLYWYRQILGQGPELLVQFQDESVVDDSQLPKDRFSAERLKGVDSTLKIQPAELGDSAMYLCASSHGTSGRMGEQFFGPGTRLTVL.